These 26 T cell receptor beta chains came from one sample sequenced in a study of blood T cell repertoires in COVID-19. The table came from immunoSEQ multiplex PCR; TCRdb's copy has only in-frame clones and leaves some out. Among about 250,000 clones listed, roughly 88% were seen once. Sequences were obtained from peripheral blood. These TCRs come from a woman aged 25-40 years with COVID-19, enrolled during active disease.

The chain combines TRBV7-9 with TRBJ2-4; 9 nucleotides align to TRBD1. The CDR3 has 13 residues. From germline, CDR1 is SEHNR and CDR2 FQNEAQ (reference sequence). Trimming cost V 5 bases and J 15 bases; bases outside gene matches: 11. The CDR3, as DNA: TGTGCCAGCAGCCCTGACCGGGACAGGGTTTCGTACTTC. Protein product: CASSPDRDRVSYF.

This clone showed up just a few times. The gene calls are TRBV5-1 and TRBJ1-4; 7 nucleotides line up with TRBD1. CDR1 is SGHRS, CDR2 YFSETQ, per germline. J lost 3 bases, V lost 3 bases, and 2 bases had no gene match. The CDR3 length is 14 residues. The CDR3 sequence: CASSYQGANEKLFF. The CDR3 nucleotides are TGCGCCAGCAGCTACCAGGGGGCTAATGAAAAACTGTTTTTT.

The genes are TRBV15 and TRBJ1-4, with TRBD1 identical over 8 bases. V was clipped by 0 bases and J by 3 bases; unmatched bases: 0. The CDR3 has 15 amino acids. In germline, CDR1 is LNHNV, CDR2 YYDKDF (reference sequence). CDR3 DNA: TGTGCCACCAGCAGAGAGACAGGGGCTAATGAAAAACTGTTTTTT. Translated: CATSRETGANEKLFF.

This chain links TRBV11-2 with TRBJ2-5; D call uncertain. With 4 bases removed from V and 1 base from J, the gap between germline ends came to 10 bases. CDR3 length: 14 amino acids. Germline V gene data show CDR1 as SGHAT and CDR2 as FQNNGV. The CDR3 nucleotides read TGTGCCAGCAGCTCCTTGTATTTCCAAGAGACCCAGTACTTC. This encodes CASSSLYFQETQYF.

The table lists this clone with a few counts. This chain joins TRBV7-8 and TRBJ1-5; 8 bases align to TRBD1. The CDR3 contains 13 residues. Germline trimming cut 7 bases from V and 7 bases from J; bases unmatched to any gene: 6. Germline-derived CDR1 and CDR2 are SGHVS and FQNEAQ. Written as DNA, the CDR3 is TGTGCCAGCACGGACAGGGACAACCAGCCCCAGCATTTT. Its protein is CASTDRDNQPQHF.

This clone was counted only a few times. V is TRBV6-5 and J is TRBJ2-7, with TRBD1 identical over 7 bases. In germline, CDR1 is MNHEY, CDR2 SVGAGI. This CDR3 contains 14 residues. After removal of 6 bases from V and 3 bases from J, the junction contained 8 bases not matched to a gene. As DNA, the CDR3 is TGTGCCAGCAGAGGGGGCAGTGATCACTACGAGCAGTACTTC. Amino acid sequence: CASRGGSDHYEQYF.

The chain links TRBV7-9 to TRBJ2-1, with D possibly TRBD1 on 6 matching bases. The CDR3 runs 15 residues. V was trimmed by 3 bases and J by 4 bases, leaving 13 bases between them. Germline loops: CDR1 SEHNR, CDR2 FQNEAQ (reference sequence). CDR3 sequence: CASSFLRGSYNEQFF. The CDR3 nucleotides are TGTGCCAGCAGCTTCCTAAGGGGGAGTTACAATGAGCAGTTCTTC.

This chain links TRBV24-1 with TRBJ1-2; D not resolved. The germline V and J ends were trimmed by 11 bases and 5 bases, with 14 bases remaining between them. CDR1 is KGHDR and CDR2 is SFDVKD in the germline V gene. CDR3 length: 12 residues. The CDR3 reads CASKVGRYGYTF. DNA of the CDR3: TGTGCCAGCAAGGTCGGGAGGTATGGCTACACCTTC.

The rearrangement uses TRBV4-1 and TRBJ1-6, with 7 bases fitting TRBD1. With 4 bases clipped from V and 10 bases from J, the junction kept 10 bases outside the gene matches. The CDR3 totals 15 residues. The germline V gene encodes CDR1 MGHRA and CDR2 YSYEKL. The CDR3 loop is CASSPQTGEGSPLHF. CDR3 in DNA: TGCGCCAGCAGCCCCCAAACAGGGGAAGGATCACCCCTCCACTTT.

The CDR3 spells CASSLDGTDNYGYTF. DNA of the CDR3: TGTGCCAGCAGCTTGGACGGGACAGATAACTATGGCTACACCTTC. The rearrangement joins TRBV5-8 to TRBJ1-2; 7 bases are a match to TRBD1. The CDR3 extends over 15 amino acids. V lost 0 bases and J lost 1; bases outside the gene matches: 3. Germline CDR1 SGHTS, CDR2 YDEGEE.

The rearrangement uses TRBV27 and TRBJ2-1, with D possibly TRBD2 on 5 matching bases. V was clipped by 5 bases and J by 4 bases, with 12 bases between them. CDR3 length equals 14 residues. Germline lookup yields CDR1 MNHEY and CDR2 SMNVEV (reference sequence). The CDR3 spells CASSLTEGYNEQFF. The CDR3 nucleotides are TGTGCCAGCAGTCTTACCGAGGGTTACAATGAGCAGTTCTTC.

The chain employs TRBV2 and TRBJ1-1; TRBD1 is a possible D gene (5 bases). Germline CDR1 SNHLY, CDR2 FYNNEI. The CDR3 length is 16 residues. With 6 bases removed from V and 0 bases from J, the gap between germline ends came to 17 bases. Written as DNA, the CDR3 is TGTGCCAGCAGAGCTAAAGGGGAGGGCTTGAACACTGAAGCTTTCTTT. This gives the protein CASRAKGEGLNTEAFF. The whole variable domain, filled in from reference TRBV2 and TRBJ1-1, reads EPEVTQTPSHQVTQMGQEVILRCVPISNHLYFYWYRQILGQKVEFLVSFYNNEISEKSEIFDDQFSVERPDGSNFTLKIRSTKLEDSAMYFCASRAKGEGLNTEAFFGQGTRLTVV.

V and J are TRBV28 and TRBJ2-5; 9 bases map to TRBD1. The CDR3 is made up of 15 amino acids. Trimming removed 5 bases from V and 4 bases from J; junction bases left unmatched: 8. Germline CDR1 and CDR2: MDHEN and SYDVKM. In DNA form, the CDR3 reads TGTGCCAGCAGTAAGCCGACAGGGGGTATAGAGACCCAGTACTTC. It specifies CASSKPTGGIETQYF. Variable domain in full (rest from reference TRBV28 and TRBJ2-5): DVKVTQSSRYLVKRTGEKVFLECVQDMDHENMFWYRQDPGLGLRLIYFSYDVKMKEKGDIPEGYSVSREKKERFSLILESASTNQTSMYLCASSKPTGGIETQYFGPGTRLLVL.

The V gene is TRBV6-2 or TRBV6-3, the J gene TRBJ2-2; 10 bases align to TRBD2. V lost 2 bases to trimming and J lost 3 bases; unmatched junction nucleotides: 6. From germline, CDR1 is MNHEY and CDR2 SVGEGT. The CDR3 has 17 amino acids. The CDR3 reads CASSYAPLAGDTGELFF. CDR3 nucleotide sequence: TGTGCCAGCAGTTACGCCCCTCTAGCGGGGGACACCGGGGAGCTGTTTTTT.

V usage is TRBV11-2 and J usage is TRBJ1-1, with TRBD1 as a possible D gene (5 bases). Germline values: CDR1 SGHAT, CDR2 FQNNGV. Trimming took off 0 bases at V and 1 base at J, with 9 bases between the two ends. This CDR3 region has 15 residues. CDR3 protein: CASSLDRVGNTEAFF. In DNA form, the CDR3 reads TGTGCCAGCAGCTTAGACAGGGTAGGGAACACTGAAGCTTTCTTT.

This chain connects TRBV5-6 to TRBJ1-3; 7 bases map to TRBD1. The germline CDR1 and CDR2 sequences are SGHDT and YYEEEE. The CDR3 consists of 16 residues. Germline trimming cut 4 bases from V and 0 bases from J; bases unmatched to any gene: 7. The CDR3, as DNA: TGTGCCAGCAGCACCCGGACAGGCAACTCTGGAAACACCATATATTTT. Translated, it gives CASSTRTGNSGNTIYF.

The genes are TRBV18 and TRBJ1-2; 9 bases fit TRBD1. The trim removed 1 base at V and 4 bases at J, leaving 7 bases unmatched. Germline CDR1 and CDR2: KGHSH and LQKENI. CDR3 length equals 16 residues. The CDR3 DNA reads TGTGCCAGCTCACCACAACCGGGACAGGGAACCTATGGCTACACCTTC. Amino acid sequence: CASSPQPGQGTYGYTF.

The CDR3 sequence is CASSDGLGADTQYF. CDR3 in DNA: TGTGCCAGCAGTGACGGACTAGGAGCAGATACGCAGTATTTT. This rearrangement joins TRBV6-4 to TRBJ2-3, with 7 bases that match TRBD2. V trimming: 2 bases; J trimming: 4 bases; junction bases outside the gene matches: 3. The CDR3 runs 14 residues. Germline-derived CDR1 and CDR2 are MRHNA and SNTAGT.

This clone was seen more than once but under ten times. The J gene is TRBJ1-3, the V gene TRBV19; TRBD1 agrees at 7 bases. The V gene's germline CDR1 is LNHDA and CDR2 SQIVND (reference sequence). The trim removed 5 bases at V and 3 bases at J, leaving 4 bases unmatched. The CDR3 extends over 14 amino acids. CDR3 sequence: CASSPGTDGNTIYF. As DNA, the CDR3 is TGTGCCAGTAGTCCCGGGACAGATGGAAACACCATATATTTT.

The gene calls are TRBV5-1 and TRBJ1-1, with 7 bases that match TRBD1. With 1 base clipped from V and 5 bases from J, the junction kept 5 bases outside the gene matches. This CDR3 spans 14 amino acids. Germline-derived CDR1 and CDR2 are SGHRS and YFSETQ. The CDR3 DNA follows: TGCGCCAGCAGCTTGACACAGGGGTTTACTGAAGCTTTCTTT. Translated: CASSLTQGFTEAFF. Supplemented by reference TRBV5-1 and TRBJ1-1, the full variable domain reads KAGVTQTPRYLIKTRGQQVTLSCSPISGHRSVSWYQQTPGQGLQFLFEYFSETQRNKGNFPGRFSGRQFSNSRSEMNVSTLELGDSALYLCASSLTQGFTEAFFGQGTRLTVV.

This clone was detected ten times or more. Here the CDR3 DNA reads TGTGCCAGCAGCCTTTGGGACAGCCCGAGCTCCTATAATTCACCCCTCCACTTT. Encoded protein: CASSLWDSPSSYNSPLHF. The chain employs TRBV5-4 and TRBJ1-6, with 7 bases aligning to TRBD1. The CDR3 runs to 18 residues. From germline, CDR1 is SGHNT and CDR2 YYREEE (reference sequence). The V gene end was trimmed by 4 bases and the J gene end by 0 bases; junction bases not matched to a gene: 10.

The chain links TRBV24-1 to TRBJ1-1; unclear D gene. The CDR3 loop spans 14 amino acids. Germline lookup yields CDR1 KGHDR and CDR2 SFDVKD. The V end lost 7 bases, the J end lost 5 bases, and 16 bases lay between the germline ends. Here the CDR3 DNA reads TGTGCCACCAGGTCCCGGGGATTGGGGACTGAAGCTTTCTTT. Translating it yields CATRSRGLGTEAFF.

The chain couples TRBV30 to TRBJ2-3, with 7 bases fitting TRBD2. Germline V CDR1 and CDR2: GTSNPN, SVGIG (reference sequence). The V segment lost 5 bases and the J segment 2 bases; nucleotides outside the gene matches: 4. This CDR3 has 13 residues. Here the CDR3 DNA reads TGTGCCTGGGCTAGCGGCCTCACAGATACGCAGTATTTT. This sequence encodes CAWASGLTDTQYF.

The CDR3 loop reads CASSFLSRGQETQYF. Written as DNA, the CDR3 is TGTGCCAGCAGTTTTCTCTCTCGCGGCCAAGAGACCCAGTACTTC. The chain has TRBV28 and TRBJ2-5; D remains unclear. V was cut by 3 bases and J by 1 base, with 12 bases left in between. Germline CDR1 and CDR2: MDHEN and SYDVKM. This CDR3 comprises 15 residues.

This rearrangement joins TRBV5-4 to TRBJ1-1, with TRBD1 matching 7 bases. CDR3 size: 15 residues. Trimming cost V 4 bases and J 5 bases; bases outside gene matches: 11. Looked up from germline, CDR1 is SGHNT and CDR2 is YYREEE (reference sequence). The CDR3 DNA reads as TGTGCCAGCAGCCCGAGCGCTACAGGGGCTACTGAAGCTTTCTTT. Translation: CASSPSATGATEAFF.

The gene calls are TRBV5-1 and TRBJ2-7, with 7 bases fitting TRBD1. CDR3 length equals 15 residues. The trim removed 0 bases at V and 3 bases at J, leaving 6 bases unmatched. In germline, CDR1 is SGHRS, CDR2 YFSETQ. For the CDR3, the DNA is TGCGCCAGCAGCTTGGCCTTGGGACAGAACTACGAGCAGTACTTC. Its protein product is CASSLALGQNYEQYF.